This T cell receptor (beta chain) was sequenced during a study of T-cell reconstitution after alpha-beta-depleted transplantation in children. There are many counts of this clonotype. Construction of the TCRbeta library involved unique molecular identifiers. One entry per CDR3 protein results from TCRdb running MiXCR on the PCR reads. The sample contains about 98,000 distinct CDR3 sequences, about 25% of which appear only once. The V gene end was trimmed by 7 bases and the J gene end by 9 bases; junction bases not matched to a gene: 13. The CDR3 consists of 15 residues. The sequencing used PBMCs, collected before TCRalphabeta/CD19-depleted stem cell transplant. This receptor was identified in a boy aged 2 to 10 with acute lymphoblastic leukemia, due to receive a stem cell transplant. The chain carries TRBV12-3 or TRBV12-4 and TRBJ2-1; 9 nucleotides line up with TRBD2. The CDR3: CASTPTSGGAGEQFF. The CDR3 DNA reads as TGTGCCAGCACACCGACTAGCGGAGGGGCGGGTGAGCAGTTCTTC.